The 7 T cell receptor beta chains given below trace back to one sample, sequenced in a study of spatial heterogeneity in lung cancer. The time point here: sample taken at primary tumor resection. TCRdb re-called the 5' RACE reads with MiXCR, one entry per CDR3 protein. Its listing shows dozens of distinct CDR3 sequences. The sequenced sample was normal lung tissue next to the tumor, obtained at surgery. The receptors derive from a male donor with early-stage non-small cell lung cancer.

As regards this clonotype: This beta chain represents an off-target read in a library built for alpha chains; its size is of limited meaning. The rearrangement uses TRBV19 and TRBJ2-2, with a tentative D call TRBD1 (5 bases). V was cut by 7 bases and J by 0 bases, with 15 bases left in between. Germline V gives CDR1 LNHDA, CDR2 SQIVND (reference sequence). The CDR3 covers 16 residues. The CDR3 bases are TGTGCCAGTATGGAAGGGGAATCCGCGAACACCGGGGAGCTGTTTTTT. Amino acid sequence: CASMEGESANTGELFF.

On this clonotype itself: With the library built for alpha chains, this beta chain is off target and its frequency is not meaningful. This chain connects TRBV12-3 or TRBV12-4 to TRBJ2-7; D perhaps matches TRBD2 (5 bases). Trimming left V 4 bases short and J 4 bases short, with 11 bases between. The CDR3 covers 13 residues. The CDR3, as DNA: TGTGCCAGCAGTTGGGGAGCGGCATACGAGCAGTACTTC. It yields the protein CASSWGAAYEQYF.

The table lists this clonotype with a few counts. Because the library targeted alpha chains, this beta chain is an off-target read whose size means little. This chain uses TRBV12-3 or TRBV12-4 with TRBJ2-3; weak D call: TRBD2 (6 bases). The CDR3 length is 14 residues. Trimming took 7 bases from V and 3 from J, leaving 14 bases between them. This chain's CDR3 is CASIWGVPTDTQYF. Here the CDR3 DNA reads TGTGCCAGCATTTGGGGGGTTCCAACAGATACGCAGTATTTT.

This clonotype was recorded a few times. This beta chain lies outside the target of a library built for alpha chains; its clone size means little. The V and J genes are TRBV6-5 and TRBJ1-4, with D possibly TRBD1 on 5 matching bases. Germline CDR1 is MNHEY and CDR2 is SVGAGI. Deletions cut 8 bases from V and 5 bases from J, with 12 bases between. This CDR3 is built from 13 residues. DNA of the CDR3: TGTGCCAGCGCGGGACTACCAAATGAAAAACTGTTTTTT. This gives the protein CASAGLPNEKLFF.

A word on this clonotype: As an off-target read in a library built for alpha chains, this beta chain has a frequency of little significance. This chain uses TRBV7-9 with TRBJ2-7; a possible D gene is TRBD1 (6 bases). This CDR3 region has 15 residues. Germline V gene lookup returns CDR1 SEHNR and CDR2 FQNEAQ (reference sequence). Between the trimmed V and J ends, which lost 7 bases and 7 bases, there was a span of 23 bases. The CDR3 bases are TGTGCCAGCACCCGGGCAGGGGCCGACTCGGGGGAGCAGTACTTC. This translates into CASTRAGADSGEQYF.

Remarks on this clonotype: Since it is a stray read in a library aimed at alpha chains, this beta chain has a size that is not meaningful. This chain's CDR3 is CSVVKAGGINEQFF. In nucleotides, the CDR3 is TGCAGCGTTGTAAAAGCGGGGGGGATTAATGAGCAGTTCTTC. The V gene is TRBV29-1, the J gene TRBJ2-1, with TRBD2 matching over 10 bases. Losses at the gene ends were 4 bases for V and 7 bases for J; bases not matched to a gene: 7. Germline V gene data show CDR1 as SQVTM and CDR2 as ANQGSEA. The CDR3 has 14 amino acids.

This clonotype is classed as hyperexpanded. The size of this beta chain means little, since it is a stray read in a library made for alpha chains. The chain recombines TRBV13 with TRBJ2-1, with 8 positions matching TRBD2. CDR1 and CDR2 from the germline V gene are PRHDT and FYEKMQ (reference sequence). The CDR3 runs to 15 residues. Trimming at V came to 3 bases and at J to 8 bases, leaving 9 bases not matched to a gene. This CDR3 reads CASSFTGGAGDEQFF. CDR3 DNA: TGTGCCAGCAGCTTCACCGGGGGGGCCGGGGATGAGCAGTTCTTC.